The rows below give T cell receptor beta chains drawn from one sample of a study of T cells in Graves' hyperthyroidism and ophthalmopathy. MiXCR was run by TCRdb on the multiplex PCR reads, yielding one entry per CDR3 protein. Here the sample spans roughly 500,000 distinct CDR3 sequences, 40% to 55% being singletons. Sequencing used peripheral blood or thyroid tissue (not recorded which). The receptors stem from an adult woman with Graves' disease, either hyperthyroidism or ophthalmopathy (not recorded which). The CDR3 runs from the conserved cysteine through the conserved F or W. Each record gives: clone size, D gene, J gene, V gene, CDR3 DNA, CDR3 protein. D genes are given only for firm matches. Expanded clones get a size class; other rows say once, few or many, or leave the size out.

>.|.|TRBJ1-6|TRBV6-5
TGTGCCAGCAGTTACAGGCCATCTAATTCACCCCTCCACTTT
CASSYRPSNSPLHF
>.|.|TRBJ1-1|TRBV19
TGTGCCAGCTCTCTCCGGGGAGAGGTGAACACTGAAGCTTTCTTT
CASSLRGEVNTEAFF
>many|.|TRBJ1-1|TRBV19
TGTGCCAGTAGTATCTGGCAGGGTGAAGCTTTCTTT
CASSIWQGEAFF
>.|TRBD1|TRBJ2-5|TRBV24-1
TGTGCCACCAGTGATGCGGGACAGGCGGCCCAGTACTTC
CATSDAGQAAQYF
>many|TRBD1|TRBJ1-2|TRBV6-6
TGTGCCTTAAGGGAGGGGGCGAACTATGGCTACACCTTC
CALREGANYGYTF
>few|TRBD2|TRBJ2-7|TRBV7-8
TGTGCCAGCAGCTCAGCGGGAGGGGGGGCGCACGAGCAGTACTTC
CASSSAGGGAHEQYF
>few|.|TRBJ1-6|TRBV20-1
TGCAGTGCGCTTCAGAGTACTTATAATTCACCCCTCCACTTT
CSALQSTYNSPLHF
>.|.|TRBJ1-1|TRBV10-3
TGTGCCTCCCGCGGGACGGAACCGAACACTGAAGCTTTCTTT
CASRGTEPNTEAFF
>.|.|TRBJ2-6|TRBV9
TGTGCCAGCAGCGGAAAGGGGAGGACTGAAGCTTTC
CASSGKGRTEAF
>.|.|TRBJ2-2|TRBV11-2
TGTGCCAGCAGCTTGAAGACAGCCGGGGAGCTGTTTTTT
CASSLKTAGELFF
>.|.|TRBJ1-1|TRBV20-1
TGCAGTGCTGGAGATCTTGGAGATACTGAAGCTTTCTTT
CSAGDLGDTEAFF
>.|.|TRBJ2-5|TRBV19
TGTGCCAGTAGGAGAACGGCAGGGCAAGAGACCCAGTACTTC
CASRRTAGQETQYF
>few|.|TRBJ1-2|TRBV10-3
TGTGCCATCAGTGATATGGCAGATCGAAACTATGGCTACACCTTC
CAISDMADRNYGYTF
>many|.|TRBJ1-1|TRBV7-9
TGTGCCAGCAGTCGGCCGGCAGGATTGAACACTGAAGCTTTCTTT
CASSRPAGLNTEAFF
>many|TRBD1|TRBJ1-4|TRBV20-1
TGCAGTGCTGCATCCGGAACAGGGGGCGAAAAACTGTTTTTT
CSAASGTGGEKLFF
>.|TRBD1|TRBJ1-5|TRBV20-1
TGCAGTGCTGGACAGGGGGCAAACACCGGGGAGCTGTTT
CSAGQGANTGELF
>.|TRBD2|TRBJ2-7|TRBV7-2
TGTGCCAGCAGCTCCGGACTAGCGGGAACAACCTACGAGCAGTACTTC
CASSSGLAGTTYEQYF
>.|.|TRBJ1-1|TRBV5-1
TGCGCCAGCAGCCAACACACGGAGAACACTGAAGCTTTCTTT
CASSQHTENTEAFF
>.|.|TRBJ2-5|TRBV10-3
TGCGCCATCAGTGCAGAGGGGAGAGAGACCCAGTACTTC
CAISAEGRETQYF
>.|.|TRBJ1-1|TRBV7-3
TGTGCCAGCAGCGAACATATGAACACTGAAGCTTTCTTT
CASSEHMNTEAFF
>.|.|TRBJ2-5|TRBV14
TGTGCCAGCAGCCAAGATTGGACAGCCCAAGAGACCCAGTACTTC
CASSQDWTAQETQYF
>.|.|TRBJ1-1|TRBV10-2
TGCGCCAGCCAATGGACAGTCAAGAACACTGAAGCTTTCTTT
CASQWTVKNTEAFF
>few|.|TRBJ1-1|TRBV7-2
TGTGCCAGCAGGGATGAGAGAAACACTGAAGCTTTCTTT
CASRDERNTEAFF
>many|TRBD1|TRBJ1-2|TRBV11-2
TGTGCCAGCAGCCGAGGCGGGGGGACAGGGGCCAACTATGGCTACACCTTC
CASSRGGGTGANYGYTF